This T cell receptor (beta chain) was recorded in a study of T cell responses to AZD1222 COVID-19 vaccine. Study-wide findings and caveats: With two AZD1222 doses given, Spike-specific TCR breadth and depth both rose. Seropositive status at baseline applied to only six AZD1222 recipients.

The ends were cut back, 3 bases at V and 4 bases at J, with 9 bases in the middle. CDR3 size: 13 residues. Germline loops: CDR1 KGHSH, CDR2 LQKENI. Libraries were prepared by immunoSEQ multiplex PCR; TCRdb keeps only in-frame clonotypes and omits some of them. Of roughly 80,000 clones detected, approximately 90% appear once; the ten largest clones hold 4.5% to 5.5%. In regard to this clone: Its antigen is as yet unknown.

The chain links TRBV18 to TRBJ1-1, with D unresolved. The receptor was derived from an adult in good health. The source was peripheral blood, collected on day 0 of MenACWY control vaccination. The CDR3 is CASSPTTGTEAFF. Written as DNA, the CDR3 is TGTGCCAGCTCACCGACAACCGGCACTGAAGCTTTCTTT.